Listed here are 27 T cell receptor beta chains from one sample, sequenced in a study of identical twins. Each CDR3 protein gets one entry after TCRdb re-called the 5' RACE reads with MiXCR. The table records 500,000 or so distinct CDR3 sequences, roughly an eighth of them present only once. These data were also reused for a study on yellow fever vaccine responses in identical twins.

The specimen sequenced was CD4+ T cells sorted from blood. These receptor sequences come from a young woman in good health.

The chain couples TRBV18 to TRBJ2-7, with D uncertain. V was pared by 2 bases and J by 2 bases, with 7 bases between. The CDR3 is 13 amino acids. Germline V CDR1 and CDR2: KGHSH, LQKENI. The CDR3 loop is CASSPSQAYEQYF. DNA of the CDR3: TGTGCCAGCTCACCATCCCAGGCCTACGAGCAGTACTTC.

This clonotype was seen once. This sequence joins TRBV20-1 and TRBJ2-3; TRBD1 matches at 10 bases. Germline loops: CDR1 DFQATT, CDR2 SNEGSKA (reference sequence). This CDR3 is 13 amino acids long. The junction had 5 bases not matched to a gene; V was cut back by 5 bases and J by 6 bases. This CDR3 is CSAPTDRGDTQYF. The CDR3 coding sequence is TGCAGTGCTCCGACGGACAGGGGGGATACGCAGTATTTT.

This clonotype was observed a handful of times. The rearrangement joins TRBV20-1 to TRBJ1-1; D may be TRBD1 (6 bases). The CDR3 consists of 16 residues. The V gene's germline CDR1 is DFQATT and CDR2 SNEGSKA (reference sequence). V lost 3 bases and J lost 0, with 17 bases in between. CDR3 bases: TGCAGTGCTAGTAGAGGGGGGGAGGGGTTGAACACTGAAGCTTTCTTT. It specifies CSASRGGEGLNTEAFF.

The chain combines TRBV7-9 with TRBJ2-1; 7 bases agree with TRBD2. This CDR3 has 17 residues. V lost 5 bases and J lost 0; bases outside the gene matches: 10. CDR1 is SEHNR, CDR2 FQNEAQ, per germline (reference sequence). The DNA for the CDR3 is TGTGCCAGCAGCCCGAGAGTCGGGGGGTCCTCCTACAATGAGCAGTTCTTC. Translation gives CASSPRVGGSSYNEQFF.

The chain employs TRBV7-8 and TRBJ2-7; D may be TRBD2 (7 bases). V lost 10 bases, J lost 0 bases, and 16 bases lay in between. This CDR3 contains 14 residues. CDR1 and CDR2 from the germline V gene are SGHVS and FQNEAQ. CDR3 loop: CATGRGANSYEQYF. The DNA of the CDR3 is TGTGCCACTGGACGGGGGGCTAACTCCTACGAGCAGTACTTC.

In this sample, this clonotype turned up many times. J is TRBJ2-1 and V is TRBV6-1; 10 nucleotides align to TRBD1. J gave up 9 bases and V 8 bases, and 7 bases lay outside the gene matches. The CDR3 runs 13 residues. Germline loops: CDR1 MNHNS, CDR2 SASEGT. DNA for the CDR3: TGTGCCAGCTCGGGACAGGGGATTTTTGAGCAGTTCTTC. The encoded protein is CASSGQGIFEQFF.

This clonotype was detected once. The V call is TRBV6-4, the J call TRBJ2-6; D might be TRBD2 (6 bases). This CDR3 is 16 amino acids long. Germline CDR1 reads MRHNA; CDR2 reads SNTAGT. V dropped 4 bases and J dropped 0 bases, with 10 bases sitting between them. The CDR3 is CASSAPGVSGANVLTF. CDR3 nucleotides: TGTGCCAGCAGTGCCCCGGGAGTCTCTGGGGCCAACGTCCTGACTTTC.

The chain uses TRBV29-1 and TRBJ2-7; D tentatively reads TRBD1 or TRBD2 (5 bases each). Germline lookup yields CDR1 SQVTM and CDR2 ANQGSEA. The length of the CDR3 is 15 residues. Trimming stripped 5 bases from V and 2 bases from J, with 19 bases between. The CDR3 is CSVRDYPGRTYEQYF. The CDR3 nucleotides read TGCAGCGTTCGCGATTACCCGGGACGGACCTACGAGCAGTACTTC.

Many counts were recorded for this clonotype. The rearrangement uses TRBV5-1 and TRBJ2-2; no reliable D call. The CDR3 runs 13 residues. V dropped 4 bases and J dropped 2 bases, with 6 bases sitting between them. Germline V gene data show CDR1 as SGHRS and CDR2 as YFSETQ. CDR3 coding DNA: TGCGCCAGCAGCCTCGACAACACCGGGGAGCTGTTTTTT. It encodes CASSLDNTGELFF.

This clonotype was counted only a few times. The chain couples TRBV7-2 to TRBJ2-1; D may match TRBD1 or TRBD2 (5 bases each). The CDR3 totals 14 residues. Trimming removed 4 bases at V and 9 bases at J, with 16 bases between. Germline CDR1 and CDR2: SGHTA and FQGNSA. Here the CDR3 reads CASSYEGRTGEQFF. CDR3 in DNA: TGTGCCAGCAGCTATGAGGGGCGGACCGGTGAGCAGTTCTTC.

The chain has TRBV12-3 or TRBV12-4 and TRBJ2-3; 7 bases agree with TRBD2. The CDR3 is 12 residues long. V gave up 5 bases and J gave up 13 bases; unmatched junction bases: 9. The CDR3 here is CASSPAGLSEYF. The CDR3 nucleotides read TGTGCCAGCAGTCCCGCGGGACTATCGGAGTATTTT.

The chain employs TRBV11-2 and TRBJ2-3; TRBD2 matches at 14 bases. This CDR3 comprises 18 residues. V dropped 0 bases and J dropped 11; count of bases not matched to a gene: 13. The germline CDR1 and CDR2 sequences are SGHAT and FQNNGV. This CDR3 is CASSLEVRTSGGPAGQYF. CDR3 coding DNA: TGTGCCAGCAGCTTAGAGGTGCGGACTAGCGGGGGGCCTGCTGGGCAGTATTTT.

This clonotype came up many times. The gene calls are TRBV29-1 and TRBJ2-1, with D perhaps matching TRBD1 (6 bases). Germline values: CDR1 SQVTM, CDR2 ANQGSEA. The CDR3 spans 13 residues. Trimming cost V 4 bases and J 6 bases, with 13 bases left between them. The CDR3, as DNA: TGCAGCGTTGGGCAGGGGATGGGCAATGAGCAGTTCTTC. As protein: CSVGQGMGNEQFF.

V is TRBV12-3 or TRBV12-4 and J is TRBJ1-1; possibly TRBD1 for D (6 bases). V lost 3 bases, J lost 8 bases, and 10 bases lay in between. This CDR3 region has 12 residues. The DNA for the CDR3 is TGTGCCAGCAGTTTCAGGACAGAAGAAGCTTTCTTT. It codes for CASSFRTEEAFF.

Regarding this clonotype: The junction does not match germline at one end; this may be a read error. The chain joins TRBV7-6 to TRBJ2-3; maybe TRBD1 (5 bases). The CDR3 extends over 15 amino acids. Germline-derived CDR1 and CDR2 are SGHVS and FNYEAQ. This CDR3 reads CASSFGPGLTDTHYF. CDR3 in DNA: TGTGCCAGCAGCTTCGGCCCAGGGCTTACAGATACGCACTATTTT. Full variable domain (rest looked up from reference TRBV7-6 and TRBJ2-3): GAGVSQSPRYKVTKRGQDVALRCDPISGHVSLYWYRQALGQGPEFLTYFNYEAQQDKSGLPNDRFSAERPEGSISTLTIQRTEQRDSAMYRCASSFGPGLTDTHYFGPGTRLTVL.

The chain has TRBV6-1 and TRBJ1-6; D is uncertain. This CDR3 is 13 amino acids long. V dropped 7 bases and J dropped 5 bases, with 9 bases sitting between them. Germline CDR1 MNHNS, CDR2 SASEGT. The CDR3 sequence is CASTGENNSPLHF. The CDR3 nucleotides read TGTGCCAGCACCGGGGAAAATAATTCACCCCTCCACTTT.

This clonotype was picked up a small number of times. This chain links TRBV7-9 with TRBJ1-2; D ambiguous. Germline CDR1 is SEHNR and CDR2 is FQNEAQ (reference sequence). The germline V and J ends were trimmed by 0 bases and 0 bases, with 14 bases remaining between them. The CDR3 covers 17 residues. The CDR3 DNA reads TGTGCCAGCAGCTTAGCAGGAGGAGGCAGTACTAACTATGGCTACACCTTC. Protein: CASSLAGGGSTNYGYTF.

The CDR3 spells CAWTRDRGETQYF. The DNA for the CDR3 is TGTGCCTGGACCCGGGACAGGGGGGAGACCCAGTACTTC. The V and J genes are TRBV30 and TRBJ2-5; 11 nucleotides align to TRBD1. The length of the CDR3 is 13 residues. The V gene end was trimmed by 4 bases and the J gene end by 5 bases; junction bases not matched to a gene: 3. In germline, CDR1 is GTSNPN, CDR2 SVGIG (reference sequence).

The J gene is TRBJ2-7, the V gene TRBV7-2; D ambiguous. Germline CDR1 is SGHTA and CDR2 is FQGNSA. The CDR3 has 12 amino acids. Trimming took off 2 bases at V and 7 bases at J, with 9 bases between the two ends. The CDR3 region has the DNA TGTGCCAGCAGCTTATCCACCAGGGAGCAGTACTTC. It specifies CASSLSTREQYF. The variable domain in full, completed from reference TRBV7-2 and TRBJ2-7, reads GAGVSQSPSNKVTEKGKDVELRCDPISGHTALYWYRQSLGQGLEFLIYFQGNSAPDKSGLPSDRFSAERTGGSVSTLTIQRTQQEDSAVYLCASSLSTREQYFGPGTRLTVT.

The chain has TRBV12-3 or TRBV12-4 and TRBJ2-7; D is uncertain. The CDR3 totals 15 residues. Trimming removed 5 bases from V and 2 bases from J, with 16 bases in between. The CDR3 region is CASSPQTPSTYEQYF. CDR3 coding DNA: TGTGCCAGCAGTCCCCAGACACCCTCAACCTACGAGCAGTACTTC.

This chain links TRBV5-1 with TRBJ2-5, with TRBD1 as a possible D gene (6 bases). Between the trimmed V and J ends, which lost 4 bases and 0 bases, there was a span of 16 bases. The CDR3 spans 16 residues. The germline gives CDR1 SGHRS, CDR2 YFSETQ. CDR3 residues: CASSIGQRLYQETQYF. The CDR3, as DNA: TGCGCCAGCAGCATAGGACAGCGACTTTACCAAGAGACCCAGTACTTC.

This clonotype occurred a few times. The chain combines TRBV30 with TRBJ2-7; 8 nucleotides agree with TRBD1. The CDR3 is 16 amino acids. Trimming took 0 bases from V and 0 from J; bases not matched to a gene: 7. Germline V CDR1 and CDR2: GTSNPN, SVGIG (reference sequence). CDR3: CAWSVRGTGHSYEQYF. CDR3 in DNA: TGTGCCTGGAGTGTACGGGGGACAGGTCACTCCTACGAGCAGTACTTC.

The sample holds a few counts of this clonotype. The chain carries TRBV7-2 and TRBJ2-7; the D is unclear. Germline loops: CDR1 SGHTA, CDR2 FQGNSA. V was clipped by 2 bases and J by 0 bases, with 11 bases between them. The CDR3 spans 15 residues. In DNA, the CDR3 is TGTGCCAGCAGCTTAATCACGGAACCCTCCTACGAGCAGTACTTC. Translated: CASSLITEPSYEQYF.

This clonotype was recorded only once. The CDR3 sequence: CASSLDAGLAGATGYEQYF. As DNA, the CDR3 is TGTGCCAGCAGCTTAGACGCCGGGCTAGCGGGAGCCACGGGGTACGAGCAGTACTTC. J is TRBJ2-7 and V is TRBV11-1, with TRBD2 matching 10 bases. CDR1 SGHAT and CDR2 FQDESV come from the germline V gene (reference sequence). V gave up 1 base and J gave up 4 bases; unmatched junction bases: 16. This CDR3 is 19 amino acids long.

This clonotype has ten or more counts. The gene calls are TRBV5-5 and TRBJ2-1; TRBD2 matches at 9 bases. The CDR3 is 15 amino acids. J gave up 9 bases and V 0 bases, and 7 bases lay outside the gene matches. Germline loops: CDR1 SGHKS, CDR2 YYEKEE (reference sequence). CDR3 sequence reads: CASSLALREGGEQFF. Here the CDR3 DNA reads TGTGCCAGCAGCTTGGCTCTGCGGGAGGGCGGTGAGCAGTTCTTC. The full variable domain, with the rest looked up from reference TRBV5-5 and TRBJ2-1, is DAGVTQSPTHLIKTRGQQVTLRCSPISGHKSVSWYQQVLGQGPQFIFQYYEKEERGRGNFPDRFSARQFPNYSSELNVNALLLGDSALYLCASSLALREGGEQFFGPGTRLTVL.

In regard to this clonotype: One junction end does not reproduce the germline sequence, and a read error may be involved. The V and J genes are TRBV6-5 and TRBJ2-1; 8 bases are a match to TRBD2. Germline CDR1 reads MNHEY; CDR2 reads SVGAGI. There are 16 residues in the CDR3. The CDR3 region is CSSSPSTGGQVDEQFF. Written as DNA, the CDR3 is TGTTCCAGCAGTCCCTCGACGGGAGGGCAAGTCGATGAGCAGTTCTTC.

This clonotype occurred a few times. As DNA, the CDR3 is TGTGCCAGCAGTTACTCGAGGGGACTAGCGGGAGGACTCACCGGGGAGCTGTTTTTT. Translation gives CASSYSRGLAGGLTGELFF. This chain joins TRBV6-2 or TRBV6-3 and TRBJ2-2, with TRBD2 identical over 15 bases. The CDR3 runs to 19 residues. V trimming: 0 bases; J trimming: 4 bases; junction bases outside the gene matches: 6. The germline gives CDR1 MNHEY, CDR2 SVGEGT.